This T cell receptor (beta chain) was profiled in a study of blood T cell repertoires in COVID-19. Study background: Researchers got acute and convalescent COVID-19 samples from the United States, Italy and Spain. The cDNA or gDNA used as material had been derived from T cells, B-cell-depleted T cells, or PBMCs.

CDR1 is LNHDA, CDR2 SQIVND, per germline (reference sequence). Germline trimming cut 5 bases from V and 11 bases from J; bases unmatched to any gene: 19. The CDR3 runs 17 residues. As processed by the authors: Nucleated cell counts were estimated from reference gene primer amplification. This table comes from immunoSEQ multiplex PCR, and its TCRdb copy is limited to in-frame clones, with some not included. Clonal size and the V and J genes are those of that table, whereas D and trimming came from the DNA. The table lists hundreds of thousands of clones, 85% of them singletons. The receptor was isolated from a man aged 50-59 years with active or convalescent COVID-19. The V call is TRBV19, the J call TRBJ2-7; 12 bases are shared with TRBD1. Material: peripheral blood. This CDR3 reads CASSAPAGTGGYGKKYF. DNA of the CDR3: TGTGCCAGTAGTGCTCCTGCCGGGACAGGGGGCTATGGTAAGAAGTACTTC.